Below are 30 T cell receptor beta chains sequenced from a single sample in a study of molecular identifiers for immune sequencing clone quantification (dated by TCRdb to 2016 to 2019). Receptor amplification or capture employed PCR. For sequencing, a NextSeq 500 was employed. Starting from the raw public reads, TCRdb applied fastp trimming at Q25, assembled clones with MiXCR and retained in-frame beta chains. Rows are combined by CDR3 protein, so each entry shows the most common genes and DNA. Across this sample there are 100,000 or so distinct CDR3 sequences, with 36% seen only once. The top ten clonotypes cover around 3.9% of the sample. Sequenced material: naive CD8+ T cells from blood, with Jurkat cell RNA spiked in. The cell subset or site label here, explained by the study, means: FACS-sorted CD8+CD4-CCR7+CD45RA+ naive T cells. These receptors were obtained from a human donor in good health. Some libraries in this study had Jurkat cell RNA spiked in.

The sample holds a few counts of this clonotype. The chain recombines TRBV4-2 with TRBJ2-3, with a weak D call TRBD2 (6 bases). Germline V lookup: CDR1 LGHNA, CDR2 YNFKEQ. The germline V and J ends were trimmed by 7 bases and 6 bases, with 23 bases remaining between them. CDR3 size: 16 residues. The CDR3: CASTTGIGRQADTQYF. CDR3 bases: TGTGCCAGCACGACCGGCATTGGGAGGCAGGCGGATACGCAGTATTTT.

This clonotype was recorded at least ten times. This chain connects TRBV5-1 to TRBJ1-4, with 7 nucleotides matching TRBD1. Germline assignment: CDR1 SGHRS and CDR2 YFSETQ. V lost 3 bases and J lost 5; bases outside the gene matches: 7. This CDR3 comprises 15 residues. CDR3 residues: CASSWATGLNEKLFF. CDR3 nucleotides: TGCGCCAGCAGCTGGGCGACAGGGTTAAATGAAAAACTGTTTTTT. Full variable domain (remainder filled in from reference TRBV5-1 and TRBJ1-4): KAGVTQTPRYLIKTRGQQVTLSCSPISGHRSVSWYQQTPGQGLQFLFEYFSETQRNKGNFPGRFSGRQFSNSRSEMNVSTLELGDSALYLCASSWATGLNEKLFFGSGTQLSVL.

With regard to this clonotype: This may arise from a read error, as a much more abundant clone is one base away. The rearrangement uses TRBV28 and TRBJ2-3; no reliable D call. Trimming stripped 2 bases from V and 2 bases from J, with 14 bases between. Germline CDR1 MDHEN, CDR2 SYDVKM. The CDR3 has 16 amino acids. The CDR3 coding sequence is TGTGCCAGCAGTTTAGAGGCCTTCGAATTCACAGATACGCAGTATTTT. It is translated as CASSLEAFEFTDTQYF. Full variable domain (missing parts from reference TRBV28 and TRBJ2-3): DVKVTQSSRYLVKRTGEKVFLECVQDMDHENMFWYRQDPGLGLRLIYFSYDVKMKEKGDIPEGYSVSREKKERFSLILESASTNQTSMYLCASSLEAFEFTDTQYFGPGTRLTVL.

Worth noting for this clonotype: A much larger clone sits a single nucleotide away, making a read error possible. The genes are TRBV7-9 and TRBJ2-7; 12 bases line up with TRBD2. V shed 6 bases and J 2 bases; nucleotides not matched to a gene: 5. This CDR3 has 15 residues. Germline V gene data show CDR1 as SEHNR and CDR2 as FQNEAQ (reference sequence). The CDR3 protein is CASRLLAGGPYEQYF. CDR3 sequence (DNA): TGTGCCAGCAGGCTTCTAGCGGGAGGGCCCTACGAGCAGTACTTC.

A remark on this clonotype: This sequence may be a read error, since a much larger clone differs from it by one base. The chain couples TRBV24-1 to TRBJ2-3, with no clear D. CDR1 is KGHDR and CDR2 is SFDVKD in the germline V gene. The CDR3 length is 13 residues. DNA for the CDR3: TGTTCCACCACCGACACCTTCACAGATACGCAGTATTTT. This sequence encodes CSTTDTFTDTQYF.

Worth noting for this clonotype: An end of the junction does not agree with germline; a read error may underlie this. The rearrangement joins TRBV7-3 to TRBJ2-5; 8 bases fit TRBD2. The germline V gene has CDR1 SGHTA and CDR2 FQGTGA. The CDR3 consists of 14 residues. For the CDR3, the DNA is TGCGCCAGCAGCTTACCGGGGGGGGGAGAGACCCAGTACTTC. It is translated as CASSLPGGGETQYF.

The J gene is TRBJ2-3, the V gene TRBV19; the match to TRBD2 covers 8 bases. The CDR3 is 15 residues long. Germline CDR1 and CDR2: LNHDA and SQIVND (reference sequence). After removal of 10 bases from V and 1 base from J, the junction contained 10 bases not matched to a gene. DNA for the CDR3: TGTGCCACCATCCCTTCGGGAGGGCGCACAGATACGCAGTATTTT. It yields the protein CATIPSGGRTDTQYF.

This chain connects TRBV15 to TRBJ2-5, with D maybe TRBD2 (5 bases). Between the trimmed V and J ends, which lost 1 base and 4 bases, there was a span of 19 bases. Germline V CDR1 and CDR2: LNHNV, YYDKDF (reference sequence). The CDR3 is made up of 17 amino acids. The CDR3 is CATSRAGVRAVGETQYF. The CDR3 bases are TGTGCCACCAGCAGAGCCGGGGTACGGGCCGTGGGAGAGACCCAGTACTTC.

Note on this clonotype: This may be a read error, as it is one base from a much larger clone. The conserved phenylalanine or tryptophan normally closing the CDR3 is absent here, so this likely arose from a read error. The chain couples TRBV7-8 to TRBJ2-7; D may be TRBD2 (6 bases). The germline V and J ends were trimmed by 5 bases and 5 bases, with 13 bases remaining between them. In germline, CDR1 is SGHVS, CDR2 FQNEAQ. The CDR3 is made up of 13 amino acids. The CDR3 sequence is CASSPVAGNEQYS. For the CDR3, the DNA is TGTGCCAGCAGCCCAGTCGCGGGGAACGAGCAGTACTCC.

The V gene is TRBV29-1, the J gene TRBJ2-3; D possibly corresponds to TRBD1 (6 bases). The CDR3 runs to 14 residues. Per germline, CDR1 SQVTM and CDR2 ANQGSEA. Trimming shortened V by 4 bases and J by 3 bases, and 14 bases separated the two germline ends. CDR3 coding DNA: TGCAGCGTTGGCTTTGGGGGCAAAACAGATACGCAGTATTTT. Translating it yields CSVGFGGKTDTQYF.

V gene TRBV29-1 combines with J gene TRBJ2-2; no clear D gene. There are 13 residues in the CDR3. Germline V lookup: CDR1 SQVTM, CDR2 ANQGSEA. The germline V and J ends were trimmed by 7 bases and 7 bases, with 16 bases remaining between them. CDR3 region: CSAGSSGSGELFF. The DNA of the CDR3 is TGCAGCGCCGGTAGCAGTGGAAGCGGGGAGCTGTTTTTT.

Only a few counts were recorded for this clonotype. V and J are TRBV27 and TRBJ2-7, with TRBD2 as a possible D gene (5 bases). Germline lookup yields CDR1 MNHEY and CDR2 SMNVEV (reference sequence). CDR3 size: 13 residues. Trimming removed 3 bases from V and 2 bases from J, with 8 bases in between. CDR3 in amino acids: CASSFSGAYEQYF. The CDR3 DNA sequence: TGTGCCAGCAGTTTCTCCGGGGCCTACGAGCAGTACTTC.

This clonotype was observed a few times. The gene calls are TRBV9 and TRBJ2-5; 8 bases map to TRBD1. The length of the CDR3 is 17 residues. After removal of 0 bases from V and 2 bases from J, the junction contained 9 bases not matched to a gene. Germline loops: CDR1 SGDLS, CDR2 YYNGEE. The DNA of the CDR3 is TGTGCCAGCAGCGTAGAGGACAGGGATGGCCCACAAGAGACCCAGTACTTC. Translating gives CASSVEDRDGPQETQYF.

This clonotype has a count of ten or more. The chain couples TRBV2 to TRBJ2-3; TRBD2 might be the D (6 bases). Deletions cut 9 bases from V and 2 bases from J, with 12 bases between. Looked up from germline, CDR1 is SNHLY and CDR2 is FYNNEI. The CDR3 contains 13 residues. The CDR3 nucleotides read TGTGCCAGGAGGACGCGGGACACAGATACGCAGTATTTT. Translation gives CARRTRDTDTQYF. Looking up the rest from reference TRBV2 and TRBJ2-3 gives the full variable domain: EPEVTQTPSHQVTQMGQEVILRCVPISNHLYFYWYRQILGQKVEFLVSFYNNEISEKSEIFDDQFSVERPDGSNFTLKIRSTKLEDSAMYFCARRTRDTDTQYFGPGTRLTVL.

As for this clonotype: A much bigger clone sits one base away, suggesting this may be a read error. The chain employs TRBV7-2 and TRBJ2-1; a possible D gene is TRBD2 (5 bases). From germline, CDR1 is SGHTA and CDR2 FQGNSA. The V gene lost 4 bases and the J gene lost 12 bases, with 13 bases spanning the gap. The CDR3 spans 12 residues. CDR3 coding DNA: TGTGCCAGCAGCTCGGGATCGTATGTGCAGTTCTTC. This sequence encodes CASSSGSYVQFF.

This clonotype was counted a few times. The rearrangement links TRBV5-4 to TRBJ2-7; D not certain. The CDR3 covers 13 residues. The germline V gene has CDR1 SGHNT and CDR2 YYREEE (reference sequence). Trimming stripped 4 bases from V and 2 bases from J, with 10 bases between. The CDR3 region has the DNA TGTGCCAGCAGCACGGGCCTAACCTACGAGCAGTACTTC. Amino acids: CASSTGLTYEQYF.

This clonotype came up many times. The chain joins TRBV7-6 to TRBJ2-7, with D possibly being TRBD2 (6 bases). Trimming pared 5 bases from V and 5 bases from J, leaving 10 bases between. The CDR3 sequence is 12 residues long. CDR1 SGHVS and CDR2 FNYEAQ come from the germline V gene. The CDR3 DNA reads TGTGCCAGCAGCGGGGGGTTGGACGAGCAGTACTTC. Translated: CASSGGLDEQYF.

A note on this clonotype: Just one base apart from a much larger clone, this may be a read error. The CDR3 coding sequence is TGTGCCAGCAAAGGGAACAGGGATGGCACAGAAACGCAGTATTTT. It encodes CASKGNRDGTETQYF. V usage is TRBV7-2 and J usage is TRBJ2-3; D possibly corresponds to TRBD1 (6 bases). The CDR3 is 15 residues long. CDR1 is SGHTA and CDR2 is FQGNSA in the germline V gene.

Points on this clonotype: The CDR3 end shows no conserved phenylalanine or tryptophan, and so a read error is likely. The chain couples TRBV28 to TRBJ2-3, with 9 bases that match TRBD2. In germline, CDR1 is MDHEN, CDR2 SYDVKM. The CDR3 is 16 amino acids. The J segment lost 3 bases and the V segment lost 7 bases, leaving 11 bases of the junction unmatched. CDR3 in amino acids: CASTTLAGVLTDTQYL. CDR3 coding DNA: TGTGCCAGCACTACTTTAGCGGGAGTGTTAACAGATACGCAGTATTTA.

V is TRBV4-3 and J is TRBJ1-4; D perhaps matches TRBD1 (5 bases). Per germline, CDR1 LGHNA and CDR2 YSLEER. This CDR3 region has 15 residues. V shed 5 bases and J shed 0 bases, with 10 bases lying between them. The CDR3 coding sequence is TGCGCCAGCAGCAAGGGGTTTGCAACTAATGAAAAACTGTTTTTT. It encodes CASSKGFATNEKLFF.

Comments on this clonotype: One base away lies a much larger clone, so this may be a sequencing read error. CDR3 amino acids: CASSLRGRAQYF. CDR3 coding DNA: TGTGCCAGCAGTTTAAGGGGGCGAGCGCAGTACTTC. This chain links TRBV28 with TRBJ2-7; 7 nucleotides agree with TRBD1. Looked up from germline, CDR1 is MDHEN and CDR2 is SYDVKM. V shed 2 bases, J shed 9 bases, and the junction held 4 bases outside the gene matches. This CDR3 is built from 12 residues.

Points on this clonotype: Given the absence of the conserved phenylalanine or tryptophan at the CDR3 end, a read error is likely. This chain connects TRBV6-2 or TRBV6-3 to TRBJ2-7; either TRBD1 or TRBD2 may fit D (7 bases each). This CDR3 comprises 15 residues. The V and J ends lost 2 bases and 3 bases respectively, with 14 bases between them. CDR1 is MNHEY, CDR2 SVGEGT, per germline. CDR3 amino acids: CASSYRTGDYYEQYI. For the CDR3, the DNA is TGTGCCAGCAGTTACCGCACAGGGGACTACTACGAGCAGTACATC.

This clonotype has ten or more counts. This chain joins TRBV29-1 and TRBJ2-3, with 10 bases matching TRBD2. V lost 3 bases to trimming and J lost 2 bases; unmatched junction nucleotides: 2. In germline, CDR1 is SQVTM, CDR2 ANQGSEA. The CDR3 has 14 residues. This CDR3 is CSVEGLALTDTQYF. CDR3 nucleotides: TGCAGCGTTGAGGGACTAGCGCTCACAGATACGCAGTATTTT.

This clonotype was seen repeatedly, ten times or more. V usage is TRBV7-9 and J usage is TRBJ1-3, with D unclear. The CDR3 has 12 residues. Germline V CDR1 and CDR2: SEHNR, FQNEAQ (reference sequence). V was clipped by 2 bases and J by 8 bases, with 7 bases between them. This CDR3 is CASSLYRDTIYF. The CDR3 region has the DNA TGTGCCAGCAGCTTATACCGAGACACCATATATTTT.

About this clonotype itself: This may be a read error: a much more frequent sequence differs by one nucleotide. V gene TRBV12-3 or TRBV12-4 combines with J gene TRBJ2-2; possible D gene TRBD2, 5 bases. The CDR3 has 12 residues. This chain's CDR3 is CASSLGSGKLFF. The DNA for the CDR3 is TGTGCCAGCAGTCTAGGCTCCGGGAAGCTGTTTTTT.

On this clonotype: A read error may be the cause here, since a much bigger clone is one base away. This chain connects TRBV13 to TRBJ2-3; D gene ambiguous. The V gene's germline CDR1 is PRHDT and CDR2 FYEKMQ (reference sequence). The CDR3 is 13 residues long. V dropped 3 bases and J dropped 1 base, with 5 bases sitting between them. CDR3 protein: CASSFEGTDTQYF. The CDR3 DNA sequence: TGTGCCAGCAGCTTTGAAGGCACAGATACGCAGTATTTT.

This clonotype was observed a handful of times. This chain connects TRBV28 to TRBJ2-2; 10 nucleotides line up with TRBD2. The ends lost 5 bases at V and 4 bases at J; junction bases unmatched: 10. CDR1 MDHEN and CDR2 SYDVKM come from the germline V gene. CDR3 length equals 17 residues. CDR3 sequence (DNA): TGTGCCAGCAGTCAGCCGATGGTAGCGGGAGGCACCGGGGAGCTGTTTTTT. Protein product: CASSQPMVAGGTGELFF. The full variable domain, rest sourced from reference TRBV28 and TRBJ2-2, is DVKVTQSSRYLVKRTGEKVFLECVQDMDHENMFWYRQDPGLGLRLIYFSYDVKMKEKGDIPEGYSVSREKKERFSLILESASTNQTSMYLCASSQPMVAGGTGELFFGEGSRLTVL.

The genes are TRBV19 and TRBJ2-7, with TRBD1 matching 11 bases. Per the germline V gene, CDR1 is LNHDA and CDR2 is SQIVND (reference sequence). V was clipped by 4 bases and J by 4 bases; unmatched bases: 3. The CDR3 totals 14 residues. The CDR3 spells CASSTGTGGYEQYF. DNA for the CDR3: TGTGCCAGTAGTACGGGGACAGGGGGTTACGAGCAGTACTTC.

This clonotype was detected ten times or more. The chain carries TRBV9 and TRBJ2-3; TRBD1 might be the D (6 bases). From germline, CDR1 is SGDLS and CDR2 YYNGEE. CDR3 size: 15 residues. Trimming removed 4 bases at V and 3 bases at J, with 15 bases between. CDR3: CASSPRLRGTDTQYF. CDR3 coding DNA: TGTGCCAGCAGCCCCAGGTTGAGGGGGACAGATACGCAGTATTTT.

This clonotype was observed a handful of times. The chain links TRBV27 to TRBJ1-5; D uncertain. The ends were cut back, 5 bases at V and 11 bases at J, with 25 bases in the middle. This CDR3 region has 16 residues. Germline CDR1 MNHEY, CDR2 SMNVEV (reference sequence). CDR3 sequence: CASSPQRHPPGLAQHF. DNA for the CDR3: TGTGCCAGCAGTCCCCAGCGGCACCCACCGGGATTGGCCCAGCATTTT.